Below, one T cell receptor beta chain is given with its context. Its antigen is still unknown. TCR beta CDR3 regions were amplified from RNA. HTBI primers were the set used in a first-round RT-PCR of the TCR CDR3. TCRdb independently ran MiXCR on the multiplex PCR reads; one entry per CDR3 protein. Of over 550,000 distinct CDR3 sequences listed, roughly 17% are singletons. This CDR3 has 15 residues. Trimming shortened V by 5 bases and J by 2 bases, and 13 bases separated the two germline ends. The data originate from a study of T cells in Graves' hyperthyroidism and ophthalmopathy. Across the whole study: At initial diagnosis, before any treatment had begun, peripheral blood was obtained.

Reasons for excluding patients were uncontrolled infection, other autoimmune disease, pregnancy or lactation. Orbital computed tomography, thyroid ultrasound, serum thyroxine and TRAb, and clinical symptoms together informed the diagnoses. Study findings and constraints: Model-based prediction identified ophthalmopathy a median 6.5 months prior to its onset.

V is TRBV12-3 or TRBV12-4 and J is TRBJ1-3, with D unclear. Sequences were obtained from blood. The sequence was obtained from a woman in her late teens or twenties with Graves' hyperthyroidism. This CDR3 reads CASSQGPKAGNTIYF. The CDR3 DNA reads TGTGCCAGCAGTCAAGGCCCAAAGGCTGGAAACACCATATATTTT.